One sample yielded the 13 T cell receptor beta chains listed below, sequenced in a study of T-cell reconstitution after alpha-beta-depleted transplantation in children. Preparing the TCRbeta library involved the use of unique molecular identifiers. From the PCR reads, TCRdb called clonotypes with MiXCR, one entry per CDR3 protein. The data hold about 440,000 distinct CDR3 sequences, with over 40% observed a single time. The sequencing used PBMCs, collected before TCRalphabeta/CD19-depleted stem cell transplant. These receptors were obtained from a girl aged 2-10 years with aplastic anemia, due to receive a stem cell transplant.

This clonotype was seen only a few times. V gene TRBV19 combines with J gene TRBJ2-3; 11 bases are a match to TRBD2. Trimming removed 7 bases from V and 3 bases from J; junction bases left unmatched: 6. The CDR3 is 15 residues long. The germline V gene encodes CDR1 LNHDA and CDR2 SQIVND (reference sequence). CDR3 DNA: TGTGCCAGTACCCTACTAGCGGGAGAAACAGATACGCAGTATTTT. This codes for CASTLLAGETDTQYF.

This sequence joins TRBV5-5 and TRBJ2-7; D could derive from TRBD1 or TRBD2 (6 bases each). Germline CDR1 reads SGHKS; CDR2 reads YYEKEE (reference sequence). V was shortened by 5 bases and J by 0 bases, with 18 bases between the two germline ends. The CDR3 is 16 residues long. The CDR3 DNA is TGTGCCAGCAGGGCGACTCCCGGGGGCTACTCCTACGAGCAGTACTTC. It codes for CASRATPGGYSYEQYF.

The CDR3, as DNA: TGTGCCAGCAGAAAGGGGGAGTTCTACGAGCAGTACTTC. Its protein product is CASRKGEFYEQYF. The V call is TRBV27, the J call TRBJ2-7; D is possibly TRBD1 (6 bases). Germline CDR1 and CDR2: MNHEY and SMNVEV (reference sequence). The CDR3 extends over 13 amino acids. Between the trimmed V and J ends, which lost 6 bases and 3 bases, there was a span of 12 bases.

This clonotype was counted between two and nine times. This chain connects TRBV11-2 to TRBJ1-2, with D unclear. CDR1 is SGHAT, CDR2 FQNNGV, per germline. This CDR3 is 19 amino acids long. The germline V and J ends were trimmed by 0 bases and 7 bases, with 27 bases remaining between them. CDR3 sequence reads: CASSLDPNSGRLFGSGYTF. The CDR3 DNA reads TGTGCCAGCAGCTTAGACCCTAATTCGGGCAGACTCTTCGGAAGTGGCTACACCTTC.

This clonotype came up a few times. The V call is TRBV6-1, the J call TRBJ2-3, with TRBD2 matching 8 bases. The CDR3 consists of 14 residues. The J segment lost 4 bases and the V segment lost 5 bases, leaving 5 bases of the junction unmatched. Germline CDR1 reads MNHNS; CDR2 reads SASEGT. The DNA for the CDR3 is TGTGCCAGCAGTCCGGGGGGGAGCGCAGATACGCAGTATTTT. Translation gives CASSPGGSADTQYF.

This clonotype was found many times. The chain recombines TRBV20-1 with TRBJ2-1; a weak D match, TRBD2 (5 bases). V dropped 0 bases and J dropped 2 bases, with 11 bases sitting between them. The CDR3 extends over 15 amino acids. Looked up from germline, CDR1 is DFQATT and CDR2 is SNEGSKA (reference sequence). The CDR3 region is CSARDPAATYNEQFF. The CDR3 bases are TGCAGTGCTAGAGATCCAGCGGCCACCTACAATGAGCAGTTCTTC.

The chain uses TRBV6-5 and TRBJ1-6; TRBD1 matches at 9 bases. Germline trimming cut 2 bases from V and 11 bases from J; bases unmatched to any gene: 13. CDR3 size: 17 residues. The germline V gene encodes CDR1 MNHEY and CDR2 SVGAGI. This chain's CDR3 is CASSYLGTGSISTPLHF. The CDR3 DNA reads TGTGCCAGCAGTTACCTGGGGACAGGGTCTATCTCTACACCCCTCCACTTT.

CDR3 sequence reads: CASKGGRAGTDTQYF. The CDR3 coding sequence is TGTGCCAGCAAAGGCGGGAGGGCAGGCACAGATACGCAGTATTTT. This chain joins TRBV6-5 and TRBJ2-3; 9 bases line up with TRBD2. The V and J ends lost 7 bases and 1 base, in that order; junction bases with no gene match: 6. The germline V gene has CDR1 MNHEY and CDR2 SVGAGI. This CDR3 has 15 amino acids.

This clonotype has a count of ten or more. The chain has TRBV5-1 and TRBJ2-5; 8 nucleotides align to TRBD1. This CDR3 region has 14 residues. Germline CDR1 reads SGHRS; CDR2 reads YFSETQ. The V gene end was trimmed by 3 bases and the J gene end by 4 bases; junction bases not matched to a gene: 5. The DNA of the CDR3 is TGCGCCAGCAGCTCTCGGACAGGGCTAGAGACCCAGTACTTC. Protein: CASSSRTGLETQYF.

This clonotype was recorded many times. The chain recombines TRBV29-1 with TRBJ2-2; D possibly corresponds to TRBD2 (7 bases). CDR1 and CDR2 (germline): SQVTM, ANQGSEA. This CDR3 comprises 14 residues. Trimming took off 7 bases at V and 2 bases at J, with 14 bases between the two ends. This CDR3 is CSAPGGGNTGELFF. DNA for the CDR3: TGCAGCGCCCCCGGCGGGGGCAACACCGGGGAGCTGTTTTTT.

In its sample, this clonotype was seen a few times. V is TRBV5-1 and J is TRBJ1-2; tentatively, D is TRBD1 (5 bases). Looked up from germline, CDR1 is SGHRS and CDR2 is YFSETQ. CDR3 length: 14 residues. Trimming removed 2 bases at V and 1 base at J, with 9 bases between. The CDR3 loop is CASSFDGGNYGYTF. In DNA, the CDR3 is TGCGCCAGCAGCTTCGACGGGGGTAACTATGGCTACACCTTC.

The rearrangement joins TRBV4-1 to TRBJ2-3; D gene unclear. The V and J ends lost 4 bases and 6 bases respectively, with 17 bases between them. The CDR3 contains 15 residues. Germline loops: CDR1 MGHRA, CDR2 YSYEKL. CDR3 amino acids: CASSLVLGSEDTQYF. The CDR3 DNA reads TGCGCCAGCAGCCTAGTTCTGGGGTCTGAGGATACGCAGTATTTT.

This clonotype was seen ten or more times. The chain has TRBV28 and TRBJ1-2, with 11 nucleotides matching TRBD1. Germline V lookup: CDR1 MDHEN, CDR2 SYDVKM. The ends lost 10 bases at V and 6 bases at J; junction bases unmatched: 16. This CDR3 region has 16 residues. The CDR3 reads CATKFPPGTGGHGYTF. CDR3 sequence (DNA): TGTGCCACCAAGTTTCCTCCCGGGACAGGGGGACATGGCTACACCTTC.